This T cell receptor (beta chain) was observed in a study of T cell therapy after organ transplantation. Background on the study: A median of 1.92 x 10^8 CMV-specific T cells was infused in 2 to 6 doses.

CDR1 and CDR2 from the germline V gene are MNHEY and SVGAGI. This CDR3 region has 15 residues. V gave up 0 bases and J gave up 5 bases, with 14 bases separating them. TCRdb's table, derived via immunoSEQ multiplex PCR, lists solely in-frame clones and lacks some. Found here are more than 15,000 clones, 85% to 90% of them singletons; the top ten hold around 30%. Described time point: 20-29 weeks after completion of therapy. These transplant recipients had drug-resistant or recurrent cytomegalovirus infection. About this clone: Its target is not known.

The sequences come from CD8+ T cells from blood, collected after autologous CMV-specific T cell therapy. This TCR came from a human patient who had received a solid organ transplant and had CMV disease. Some of these T cells may belong to the graft donor. The J gene is TRBJ2-7, the V gene TRBV6-5; tentatively, D is TRBD1 or TRBD2 (6 bases each). The CDR3: CASSYSTGANDEQYF. The DNA of the CDR3 is TGTGCCAGCAGTTACTCAACGGGGGCTAACGACGAGCAGTACTTC.